This entry concerns a single T cell receptor (beta chain). What it recognizes is unknown. This sample stems from a study of identical twins. With 8 bases removed from V and 2 bases from J, the gap between germline ends came to 11 bases. Germline V gene data show CDR1 as SEHNR and CDR2 as FQNEAQ (reference sequence). The CDR3 has 13 residues. All donors were healthy, and all were Caucasian. MiXCR, applied by TCRdb to the 5' RACE reads, yields one record per CDR3 protein. The data contain 1.5 million to 2 million distinct CDR3 sequences, under 35% of them singletons. The study, taken as a whole, reports: Cord blood beta clonotypes that were abundant carried fewer insertions, and memory repertoires showed no such trend. Diverse VJ usage suggested most zero-insertion clonotypes were not invariant T cells. Some out-of-frame alpha sequences were shared by twins, and these showed excess low generation probability.

The sequence derives from a newborn girl in good health. The specimen sequenced was cord blood. V and J are TRBV7-9 and TRBJ2-3; no clear D gene. CDR3 sequence: CASPAEFTDTQYF. The CDR3 DNA follows: TGTGCCAGCCCCGCGGAGTTCACAGATACGCAGTATTTT.